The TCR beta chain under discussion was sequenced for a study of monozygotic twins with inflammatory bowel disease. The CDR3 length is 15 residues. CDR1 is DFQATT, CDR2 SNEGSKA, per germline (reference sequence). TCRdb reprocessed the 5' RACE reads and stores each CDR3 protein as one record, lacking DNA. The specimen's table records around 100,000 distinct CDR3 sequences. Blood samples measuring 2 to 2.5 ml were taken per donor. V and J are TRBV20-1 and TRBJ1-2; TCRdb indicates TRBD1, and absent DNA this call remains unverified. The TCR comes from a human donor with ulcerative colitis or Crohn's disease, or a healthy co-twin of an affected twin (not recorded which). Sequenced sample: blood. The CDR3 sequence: CSAREGGGRTYGYTF.